The T cell receptor beta chain described here comes from a study of T cell repertoires in cytomegalovirus infection. Study outcomes and limitations: The ex vivo response showed dominance by HLA-C-restricted CMV-specific TCR beta clonotypes.

This CDR3 has 15 residues. Trimming pared 1 base from V and 5 bases from J, leaving 14 bases between. Germline loops: CDR1 MNHEY, CDR2 SMNVEV (reference sequence). This clonotype has just a few counts. Its target is not known. One entry per CDR3 protein results from TCRdb running MiXCR on the reads. Of around 900,000 distinct CDR3 sequences in the sample, less than 35% were seen once. This material consisted of cultured CD8+ T cells from PBMCs, taken from culture after CMV antigen stimulation. V usage is TRBV27 and J usage is TRBJ2-5; D might be TRBD1 (6 bases). This sequence was found in a human donor in good health (CMV status not recorded). Some clones in this sample may be carry-over from other donors' samples. The CDR3 region has the DNA TGTGCCAGCAGTTTATTCGGACAGACTGGGGAGACCCAGTACTTC. Translating gives CASSLFGQTGETQYF.